The 9 T cell receptor beta chains given below trace back to one sample, sequenced in a study of PD-L1 blockade in urothelial cancer. Only in-frame clones appear in the TCRdb table, and some are missing; sequencing was by immunoSEQ multiplex PCR. The data hold roughly 54,000 clones, with 87% observed a single time. Time point described: pretreatment peripheral blood. The sample here was PBMCs, taken around atezolizumab (anti-PD-L1) treatment. These TCRs come from a woman aged 55-69 years with urothelial cancer.

This clone was seen once. The chain combines TRBV19 with TRBJ2-5, with TRBD2 matching 8 bases. Germline assignment: CDR1 LNHDA and CDR2 SQIVND (reference sequence). V dropped 10 bases and J dropped 5; count of bases not matched to a gene: 15. This CDR3 contains 15 residues. CDR3 in amino acids: CATTGRSGLVETQYF. The CDR3 nucleotides are TGTGCCACTACGGGGAGGTCGGGACTAGTTGAGACCCAGTACTTC. The full variable domain, completed using reference TRBV19 and TRBJ2-5, is DGGITQSPKYLFRKEGQNVTLSCEQNLNHDAMYWYRQDPGQGLRLIYYSQIVNDFQKGDIAEGYSVSREKKESFPLTVTSAQKNPTAFYLCATTGRSGLVETQYFGPGTRLLVL.

V usage is TRBV4-3 and J usage is TRBJ2-3; 16 bases are a match to TRBD2. With 3 bases clipped from V and 1 base from J, the junction kept 13 bases outside the gene matches. Germline CDR1 reads LGHNA; CDR2 reads YSLEER. The CDR3 loop spans 21 amino acids. CDR3 loop: CASSHPYQGLAGGPGTDTQYF. As DNA, the CDR3 is TGCGCCAGCAGCCACCCCTACCAGGGACTAGCGGGAGGGCCTGGCACAGATACGCAGTATTTT.

The genes are TRBV7-2 and TRBJ2-7, with 12 bases aligning to TRBD2. V lost 6 bases to trimming and J lost 4 bases; unmatched junction nucleotides: 4. Germline V gene sequence: CDR1 SGHTA, CDR2 FQGNSA. CDR3 size: 14 residues. CDR3 coding DNA: TGTGCCAGCAGTTGGGGACTAGCGGGTTACGAGCAGTACTTC. This gives the protein CASSWGLAGYEQYF. Drawing the rest from reference TRBV7-2 and TRBJ2-7, the complete variable domain is GAGVSQSPSNKVTEKGKDVELRCDPISGHTALYWYRQSLGQGLEFLIYFQGNSAPDKSGLPSDRFSAERTGGSVSTLTIQRTQQEDSAVYLCASSWGLAGYEQYFGPGTRLTVT.

The gene calls are TRBV7-9 and TRBJ1-1; no firm D call. Germline loops: CDR1 SEHNR, CDR2 FQNEAQ (reference sequence). The CDR3 runs to 15 residues. V was shortened by 1 base and J by 4 bases, with 13 bases between the two germline ends. CDR3 sequence reads: CASSLGQVLGTEAFF. The DNA for the CDR3 is TGTGCCAGCAGCTTAGGTCAGGTACTTGGCACTGAAGCTTTCTTT.

CDR3 region: CASSPGTGITFF. As DNA, the CDR3 is TGTGCCAGCAGCCCCGGGACAGGAATAACGTTCTTC. This sequence joins TRBV11-1 and TRBJ2-1, with 8 bases lining up with TRBD1. Per germline, CDR1 SGHAT and CDR2 FQDESV (reference sequence). V lost 5 bases and J lost 15; bases outside the gene matches: 9. The CDR3 extends over 12 amino acids. The variable domain in full, completed from reference TRBV11-1 and TRBJ2-1, reads EAEVAQSPRYKITEKSQAVAFWCDPISGHATLYWYRQILGQGPELLVQFQDESVVDDSQLPKDRFSAERLKGVDSTLKIQPAELGDSAMYLCASSPGTGITFFGPGTRLTVL.

The rearrangement links TRBV4-1 to TRBJ2-2; 10 nucleotides line up with TRBD2. Trimming cost V 0 bases and J 9 bases; bases outside gene matches: 7. This CDR3 contains 16 residues. Germline V gene sequence: CDR1 MGHRA, CDR2 YSYEKL. The CDR3 DNA sequence: TGCGCCAGCAGCCAAGAGGCTAGCGGGGGTAGAAGGGAGCTGTTTTTT. It is translated as CASSQEASGGRRELFF.

The sample holds a few counts of this clone. The chain employs TRBV7-2 and TRBJ2-3; no clear D. V was shortened by 5 bases and J by 1 base, with 13 bases between the two germline ends. This CDR3 has 15 amino acids. CDR1 and CDR2 from the germline V gene are SGHTA and FQGNSA. This chain's CDR3 is CASSPWRSRTDTQYF. The CDR3 DNA is TGTGCCAGCAGCCCATGGCGGAGCCGCACAGATACGCAGTATTTT. Full variable domain (remainder filled in from reference TRBV7-2 and TRBJ2-3): GAGVSQSPSNKVTEKGKDVELRCDPISGHTALYWYRQSLGQGLEFLIYFQGNSAPDKSGLPSDRFSAERTGGSVSTLTIQRTQQEDSAVYLCASSPWRSRTDTQYFGPGTRLTVL.

This clone appeared once. The V gene is TRBV6-1, the J gene TRBJ2-1; D uncertain. Trimming took off 4 bases at V and 0 bases at J, with 10 bases between the two ends. This CDR3 comprises 15 residues. Per germline, CDR1 MNHNS and CDR2 SASEGT. Written as DNA, the CDR3 is TGTGCCAGCAGTGCTCAGGTGGGCTCCTACAATGAGCAGTTCTTC. It translates to CASSAQVGSYNEQFF.

The chain carries TRBV19 and TRBJ1-1; D possibly corresponds to TRBD1 (5 bases). CDR1 and CDR2 (germline): LNHDA, SQIVND (reference sequence). V lost 0 bases and J lost 0, with 11 bases in between. This CDR3 region has 16 residues. In DNA form, the CDR3 reads TGTGCCAGTAGTATAGATGGTCCAGGGTTGAACACTGAAGCTTTCTTT. Protein: CASSIDGPGLNTEAFF.